The source of this T cell receptor (beta chain) is a study of blood T cell repertoires in COVID-19. Sequenced by immunoSEQ multiplex PCR; TCRdb stores in-frame clones only, minus some. Of 270,000 or so clones listed, approximately 89% are singletons. Participant ages covered about 18 to 90 years across about 25 US areas. The sequenced sample was PBMCs or T cells enriched from blood (not recorded which). The TCR was taken from a woman aged 40 to 50 with acute COVID-19.

The CDR3: CAWSTGDTEAFF. In DNA form, the CDR3 reads TGTGCCTGGAGTACGGGGGACACTGAAGCTTTCTTT. The genes are TRBV30 and TRBJ1-1; the D gene is possibly TRBD1 (5 bases). This CDR3 comprises 12 residues. Germline V gene lookup returns CDR1 GTSNPN and CDR2 SVGIG (reference sequence). Trimming removed 2 bases at V and 3 bases at J, with 7 bases between.